The 30 T cell receptor beta chains presented below share a single source sample, sequenced in a study of blood T cell repertoires in COVID-19. TCRdb's copy holds only in-frame clones and misses some; the assay was immunoSEQ multiplex PCR. This repertoire shows about 200,000 clones, around 85% found once; its top ten account for approximately 0.99%. The sequencing input was peripheral blood. These receptors all stem from a man aged 55-75 years with COVID-19, enrolled during active disease.

A remark on this clone: The same CDR3 also results from other DNA sequences found in this sample. The chain combines TRBV3-1 (or the pseudogene TRBV3-2) with TRBJ1-2; 8 bases match TRBD1. CDR1 is LGHDT and CDR2 is YNNKEL in the germline V gene (reference sequence). The CDR3 has 14 amino acids. V lost 4 bases and J lost 7; bases outside the gene matches: 8. The CDR3 here is CASSPAGGDGGYTF. CDR3 nucleotide sequence: TGTGCCAGCAGCCCGGCAGGGGGCGACGGTGGCTACACCTTC.

The genes are TRBV7-9 and TRBJ2-2; D not resolved. Trimming removed 8 bases from V and 5 bases from J, with 6 bases in between. Germline V gives CDR1 SEHNR, CDR2 FQNEAQ (reference sequence). This CDR3 region has 11 residues. CDR3 protein: CASFRTGELFF. In nucleotides, the CDR3 is TGTGCCAGCTTCCGGACCGGGGAGCTGTTTTTT.

This chain connects TRBV4-3 to TRBJ2-3; weak D call: TRBD1 (6 bases). This CDR3 comprises 15 residues. Germline V gives CDR1 LGHNA, CDR2 YSLEER. V was trimmed by 0 bases and J by 6 bases, leaving 13 bases between them. The CDR3 DNA reads TGCGCCAGCAGCCAAGATACAGGGTATATCGATACGCAGTATTTT. Translation gives CASSQDTGYIDTQYF.

The gene calls are TRBV7-6 and TRBJ1-5; D possibly corresponds to TRBD1 (6 bases). Germline CDR1 is SGHVS and CDR2 is FNYEAQ. This CDR3 comprises 13 residues. Trimming took 4 bases from V and 7 from J, leaving 11 bases between them. The CDR3 spells CASSSGGGQPQHF. Here the CDR3 DNA reads TGTGCCAGCAGCTCTGGGGGGGGCCAGCCCCAGCATTTT.

This chain links TRBV3-1 (or the pseudogene TRBV3-2) with TRBJ1-1, with TRBD1 as a possible D gene (6 bases). Germline CDR1 LGHDT, CDR2 YNNKEL (reference sequence). V lost 2 bases and J lost 5, with 15 bases in between. The CDR3 has 15 residues. The CDR3 loop reads CASSQWGRGQTEAFF. Here the CDR3 DNA reads TGTGCCAGCAGCCAATGGGGGCGCGGGCAGACTGAAGCTTTCTTT.

This clone was counted a single time. The genes are TRBV24-1 and TRBJ2-3; a possible D gene is TRBD2 (7 bases). V lost 5 bases to trimming and J lost 3 bases, with 14 bases between them. This CDR3 has 15 residues. Germline assignment: CDR1 KGHDR and CDR2 SFDVKD. DNA for the CDR3: TGTGCCACCAGTGCGGGGAGGGGGAGGACAGATACGCAGTATTTT. Translating it yields CATSAGRGRTDTQYF.

The chain joins TRBV7-3 to TRBJ2-3; D might be TRBD2 (5 bases). The CDR3 consists of 15 residues. V was cut by 2 bases and J by 0 bases, with 9 bases left in between. CDR1 SGHTA and CDR2 FQGTGA come from the germline V gene. The CDR3 DNA reads TGTGCCAGCAGCTTAGGGCTAGCAAGCACAGATACGCAGTATTTT. Its protein product is CASSLGLASTDTQYF.

This chain joins TRBV6-1 and TRBJ1-1, with TRBD1 as a possible D gene (5 bases). Trimming took 2 bases from V and 13 from J, leaving 17 bases between them. The CDR3 consists of 13 residues. CDR1 and CDR2 (germline): MNHNS, SASEGT. The CDR3 DNA sequence: TGTGCCAGCAGTGAATTCGCCAGGGATTCTAATTTCTTT. As protein: CASSEFARDSNFF.

The rearrangement joins TRBV7-9 to TRBJ2-5; 9 positions agree with TRBD2. The ends lost 1 base at V and 1 base at J; junction bases unmatched: 4. This CDR3 contains 16 residues. Germline V gene data show CDR1 as SEHNR and CDR2 as FQNEAQ (reference sequence). The CDR3 loop reads CASSLGLAAIQETQYF. In nucleotides, the CDR3 is TGTGCCAGCAGCTTAGGACTAGCGGCCATCCAAGAGACCCAGTACTTC.

V and J are TRBV11-2 and TRBJ1-1, with 8 bases that match TRBD1. Germline-derived CDR1 and CDR2 are SGHAT and FQNNGV. This CDR3 is 14 amino acids long. V gave up 5 bases and J gave up 4 bases; unmatched junction bases: 6. The DNA for the CDR3 is TGTGCCAGCAGCGTCGACAGGGGAAGCACTGAAGCTTTCTTT. Its protein is CASSVDRGSTEAFF.

The J gene is TRBJ2-1, the V gene TRBV7-2; a weak D match, TRBD1 (6 bases). The CDR3 extends over 15 amino acids. The ends were cut back, 5 bases at V and 4 bases at J, with 15 bases in the middle. Germline-derived CDR1 and CDR2 are SGHTA and FQGNSA. The CDR3 region is CASSPWGTNYNEQFF. In nucleotides, the CDR3 is TGTGCCAGCAGCCCCTGGGGGACAAATTACAATGAGCAGTTCTTC.

The chain joins TRBV19 to TRBJ1-2, with D possibly matching TRBD1 (6 bases). The CDR3 extends over 12 amino acids. Germline V gives CDR1 LNHDA, CDR2 SQIVND (reference sequence). The V gene lost 4 bases and the J gene lost 7 bases, with 10 bases spanning the gap. The CDR3 loop reads CASSTYRAGYTF. DNA for the CDR3: TGTGCCAGTAGTACATACAGGGCTGGCTACACCTTC. Looking up the rest from reference TRBV19 and TRBJ1-2 gives the full variable domain: DGGITQSPKYLFRKEGQNVTLSCEQNLNHDAMYWYRQDPGQGLRLIYYSQIVNDFQKGDIAEGYSVSREKKESFPLTVTSAQKNPTAFYLCASSTYRAGYTFGSGTRLTVV.

The chain combines TRBV7-9 with TRBJ1-6; D call uncertain. The CDR3 length is 12 residues. V shed 5 bases and J shed 7 bases, with 6 bases lying between them. Germline V gene lookup returns CDR1 SEHNR and CDR2 FQNEAQ (reference sequence). DNA of the CDR3: TGTGCCAGCAGCAACAGAAATTCACCCCTCCACTTT. Its protein is CASSNRNSPLHF. Full variable domain (remainder filled in from reference TRBV7-9 and TRBJ1-6): DTGVSQNPRHKITKRGQNVTFRCDPISEHNRLYWYRQTLGQGPEFLTYFQNEAQLEKSRLLSDRFSAERPKGSFSTLEIQRTEQGDSAMYLCASSNRNSPLHFGNGTRLTVT.

The chain combines TRBV7-9 with TRBJ2-5; D is unclear. Germline CDR1 is SEHNR and CDR2 is FQNEAQ (reference sequence). The CDR3 is 14 amino acids. With 3 bases removed from V and 9 bases from J, the gap between germline ends came to 17 bases. The CDR3 sequence: CASSLPATKVAQYF. CDR3 sequence (DNA): TGTGCCAGCAGCTTGCCGGCAACTAAGGTAGCCCAGTACTTC.

V gene TRBV2 combines with J gene TRBJ2-1, with D possibly being TRBD2 (7 bases). CDR3 length: 13 residues. Germline CDR1 and CDR2: SNHLY and FYNNEI. V dropped 4 bases and J dropped 9 bases, with 13 bases sitting between them. The CDR3 nucleotides are TGTGCCAGCAGTGTGAAGGGGGGGAGTGAGCAGTTCTTC. Its protein is CASSVKGGSEQFF.

This chain links TRBV7-5 with TRBJ1-1. TRBV7-5 is described as a pseudogene. The CDR3 contains 13 residues. CDR3 protein: CVLGESVNTEAFF. The CDR3 DNA reads TGTGTCCTCGGGGAAAGTGTGAACACTGAAGCTTTCTTT.

In DNA, the CDR3 is TGTGCCTGGGCCCCAGGGTTTTACCACGAGCAGTACTTC. It translates to CAWAPGFYHEQYF. J is TRBJ2-7 and V is TRBV30; D is perhaps TRBD1 (5 bases). Germline values: CDR1 GTSNPN, CDR2 SVGIG (reference sequence). The CDR3 runs to 13 residues. V lost 5 bases and J lost 5, with 16 bases in between.

In its sample, this clone was seen a few times. The chain couples TRBV18 to TRBJ1-1; no definite D call. This CDR3 spans 14 amino acids. Germline V gene data show CDR1 as KGHSH and CDR2 as LQKENI. V was trimmed by 0 bases and J by 6 bases, leaving 11 bases between them. The CDR3 sequence is CASSPPRTGAEAFF. For the CDR3, the DNA is TGTGCCAGCTCACCACCCCGTACGGGAGCTGAAGCTTTCTTT.

V gene TRBV3-1 (or the pseudogene TRBV3-2) combines with J gene TRBJ1-3; D gene ambiguous. The germline CDR1 and CDR2 sequences are LGHDT and YNNKEL (reference sequence). The CDR3 consists of 17 residues. V gave up 3 bases and J gave up 0 bases, with 15 bases separating them. CDR3 residues: CASSQAPRAVSGNTIYF. The CDR3 bases are TGTGCCAGCAGCCAGGCCCCGAGGGCAGTCTCTGGAAACACCATATATTTT.

The gene calls are TRBV24-1 and TRBJ1-5; D is perhaps TRBD1 (5 bases). CDR1 is KGHDR and CDR2 is SFDVKD in the germline V gene. This CDR3 is built from 13 residues. V was trimmed by 4 bases and J by 8 bases, leaving 11 bases between them. In DNA form, the CDR3 reads TGTGCCACCAGTGAGCAGGGTTTTAAGCCCCAGCATTTT. As protein: CATSEQGFKPQHF.

V and J are TRBV30 and TRBJ1-2; D not certain. The V and J ends lost 2 bases and 6 bases respectively, with 7 bases between them. This CDR3 spans 11 amino acids. Germline V gene sequence: CDR1 GTSNPN, CDR2 SVGIG (reference sequence). The CDR3 sequence is CAWSPEDGYTF. The CDR3 DNA is TGTGCCTGGAGTCCCGAGGATGGCTACACCTTC.

The chain links TRBV5-1 to TRBJ1-2; D gene unclear. The CDR3 runs to 14 residues. Germline CDR1 reads SGHRS; CDR2 reads YFSETQ. V dropped 1 base and J dropped 2 bases, with 9 bases sitting between them. CDR3 sequence (DNA): TGCGCCAGCAGCTTGACAGAATTCAACTATGGCTACACCTTC. It specifies CASSLTEFNYGYTF.

The chain uses TRBV5-5 and TRBJ2-3; unclear D gene. The V end lost 2 bases, the J end lost 1 base, and 5 bases lay between the germline ends. Germline V gives CDR1 SGHKS, CDR2 YYEKEE (reference sequence). The CDR3 runs 13 residues. The CDR3 nucleotides read TGTGCCAGCAGCTTCCAGGGCACAGATACGCAGTATTTT. Its translation is CASSFQGTDTQYF.

The rearrangement links TRBV7-3 to TRBJ1-1, with 8 bases aligning to TRBD1. Germline-derived CDR1 and CDR2 are SGHTA and FQGTGA. There are 13 residues in the CDR3. J gave up 6 bases and V 5 bases, and 5 bases lay outside the gene matches. In DNA, the CDR3 is TGTGCCAGCAGCATAGACAGGGGCCCTGAAGCTTTCTTT. Translating gives CASSIDRGPEAFF.

V usage is TRBV11-2 and J usage is TRBJ1-1; D gene uncertain. The CDR3 covers 15 residues. V gave up 0 bases and J gave up 0 bases, with 8 bases separating them. Germline V gene data show CDR1 as SGHAT and CDR2 as FQNNGV. The CDR3 reads CASSLEVGVNTEAFF. The CDR3 DNA reads as TGTGCCAGCAGCTTAGAAGTCGGAGTGAACACTGAAGCTTTCTTT.

The chain has TRBV2 and TRBJ1-1; D might be TRBD1 (6 bases). This CDR3 has 13 amino acids. The V gene's germline CDR1 is SNHLY and CDR2 FYNNEI. The CDR3 here is CAGAPLQNTEAFF. The CDR3 coding sequence is TGTGCGGGGGCGCCACTACAGAACACTGAAGCTTTCTTT.

This chain joins TRBV19 and TRBJ2-1, with 14 positions matching TRBD2. The CDR3 has 17 residues. V dropped 5 bases and J dropped 0; count of bases not matched to a gene: 3. Germline V lookup: CDR1 LNHDA, CDR2 SQIVND (reference sequence). This chain's CDR3 is CASSGTSGRGSYNEQFF. CDR3 in DNA: TGTGCCAGTAGTGGGACTAGCGGGAGAGGCTCCTACAATGAGCAGTTCTTC.

V gene TRBV6-5 combines with J gene TRBJ1-2; D is possibly TRBD1 (6 bases). The CDR3 extends over 13 amino acids. Germline-derived CDR1 and CDR2 are MNHEY and SVGAGI. The V end lost 10 bases, the J end lost 4 bases, and 16 bases lay between the germline ends. This chain's CDR3 is CATTPTGIYGYTF. The CDR3, as DNA: TGTGCCACGACCCCGACAGGAATCTATGGCTACACCTTC.

This chain joins TRBV5-8 and TRBJ1-2; D perhaps matches TRBD1 (5 bases). Germline V gene data show CDR1 as SGHTS and CDR2 as YDEGEE. CDR3 length: 14 amino acids. Trimming took 7 bases from V and 4 from J, leaving 17 bases between them. The CDR3 protein is CASGPRGESYGYTF. CDR3 bases: TGTGCCAGCGGGCCCCGGGGGGAGAGCTATGGCTACACCTTC. The full variable domain, rest sourced from reference TRBV5-8 and TRBJ1-2, is EAGVTQSPTHLIKTRGQQATLRCSPISGHTSVYWYQQALGLGLQFLLWYDEGEERNRGNFPPRFSGRQFPNYSSELNVNALELEDSALYLCASGPRGESYGYTFGSGTRLTVV.

This rearrangement joins TRBV30 to TRBJ1-4, with TRBD1 matching 7 bases. This CDR3 comprises 15 residues. The trim removed 3 bases at V and 3 bases at J, leaving 7 bases unmatched. The germline V gene has CDR1 GTSNPN and CDR2 SVGIG (reference sequence). In nucleotides, the CDR3 is TGTGCCTGGAGGGAAGGACAGGCAGCTAATGAAAAACTGTTTTTT. Its protein is CAWREGQAANEKLFF.